This T cell receptor beta chain was identified in a study of read filtering for tumor transcriptome and immune sequencing. Many counts were recorded for this clonotype. Trimming took 5 bases from V and 4 from J, leaving 15 bases between them. CDR3 length: 15 residues. From around 0.4 ug of RNA, a library with molecular barcoded alpha/delta and beta/gamma adaptors was made. A single record per CDR3 protein comes from TCRdb applying MiXCR to the reads. The table shows 130,000 or so distinct CDR3 sequences, with less than 15% occurring only once. The rearrangement uses TRBV12-3 or TRBV12-4 and TRBJ2-1; TRBD2 might be the D (5 bases). The material sequenced was a population of CD138-negative cells sorted from bone marrow. The sequence was obtained from a donor aged 40 or over with multiple myeloma. The CDR3 nucleotides are TGTGCCAGCAGTCGAAGGCCTGAGGGATACAATGAGCAGTTCTTC. Translated: CASSRRPEGYNEQFF.